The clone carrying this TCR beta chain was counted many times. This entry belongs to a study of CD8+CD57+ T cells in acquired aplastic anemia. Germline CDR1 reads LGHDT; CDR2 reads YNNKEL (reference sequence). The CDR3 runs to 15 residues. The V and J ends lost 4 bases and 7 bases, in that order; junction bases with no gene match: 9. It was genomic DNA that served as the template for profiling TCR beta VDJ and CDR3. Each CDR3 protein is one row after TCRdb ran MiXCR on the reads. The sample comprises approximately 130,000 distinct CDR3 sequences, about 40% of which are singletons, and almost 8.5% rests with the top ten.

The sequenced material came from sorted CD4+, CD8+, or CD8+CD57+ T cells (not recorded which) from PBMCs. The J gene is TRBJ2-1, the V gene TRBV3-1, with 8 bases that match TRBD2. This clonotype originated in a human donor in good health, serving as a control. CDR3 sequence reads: CASSPRLARGNEQFF. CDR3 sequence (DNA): TGTGCCAGCAGCCCCAGACTAGCGCGTGGAAATGAGCAGTTCTTC.